A selection of T cell receptor beta chains follows, all from one sample in a study of beta chain features in type 1 diabetes. Profiling relied on immunoSEQ multiplex PCR, and the TCRdb table lists in-frame clones only, not all of them. The table records 600,000 to 650,000 clones, 15% of them present only once. The sample consisted of naive CD4+ T cells from blood. The receptors originated from a man aged 18 to 29 in good health. CDR3s include the opening cysteine and the closing phenylalanine or tryptophan. A D gene is named only where the DNA matches it firmly. Size is omitted from some rows. Given values are once, few, many or a class for expanded clones.

d_gene: TRBD1
len: 15
j_gene: TRBJ2-1
abundance: few
v_gene: TRBV2
CDR3aa: CASSTGVSSYNEQFF
CDR3nt: TGTGCCAGCAGTACAGGGGTCAGTTCCTACAATGAGCAGTTCTTC

d_gene: NA
len: 12
j_gene: TRBJ1-6
abundance: NA
v_gene: TRBV18
CDR3aa: CASSPPASPLHF
CDR3nt: TGTGCCAGCTCACCACCAGCGTCACCCCTCCACTTT

d_gene: NA
len: 17
j_gene: TRBJ2-4
abundance: NA
v_gene: TRBV6-7
CDR3aa: CASSYLITSQKEGIQYF
CDR3nt: TGTGCCAGCAGTTACTTAATAACATCCCAAAAGGAGGGCATTCAGTACTTC

d_gene: NA
len: 15
j_gene: TRBJ2-2
abundance: NA
v_gene: TRBV9
CDR3aa: CASSVSSSNTGELFF
CDR3nt: TGTGCCAGCAGCGTAAGTAGTTCGAACACCGGGGAGCTGTTTTTT

d_gene: NA
len: 11
j_gene: TRBJ2-1
abundance: few
v_gene: TRBV25-1
CDR3aa: CASRDLNEQFF
CDR3nt: TGTGCCAGCAGGGACTTAAATGAGCAGTTCTTC

d_gene: NA
len: 16
j_gene: TRBJ2-5
abundance: NA
v_gene: TRBV25-1
CDR3aa: CASSVRQGPYQETQYF
CDR3nt: TGTGCCAGCAGTGTGAGGCAGGGCCCGTACCAAGAAACCCAGTACTTC

d_gene: NA
len: 13
j_gene: TRBJ1-2
abundance: NA
v_gene: TRBV7-9
CDR3aa: CASSLVGNYGYTF
CDR3nt: TGTGCCAGCAGCTTAGTTGGTAACTATGGCTACACCTTC

d_gene: NA
len: 14
j_gene: TRBJ1-1
abundance: few
v_gene: TRBV5-1
CDR3aa: CASRVGSMNTEAFF
CDR3nt: TGCGCCAGCAGGGTCGGCAGCATGAACACTGAAGCTTTCTTT

d_gene: NA
len: 14
j_gene: TRBJ1-1
abundance: NA
v_gene: TRBV7-2
CDR3aa: CASSRWRGNTEAFF
CDR3nt: TGTGCCAGCAGCCGTTGGAGGGGGAACACTGAAGCTTTCTTT

d_gene: NA
len: 16
j_gene: TRBJ2-7
abundance: NA
v_gene: TRBV7-9
CDR3aa: CASSLDGLGRSYEQYF
CDR3nt: TGTGCCAGCAGCTTGGATGGACTGGGAAGGAGCTACGAGCAGTACTTC

d_gene: NA
len: 15
j_gene: TRBJ2-1
abundance: NA
v_gene: TRBV28
CDR3aa: CATLVGRLARNEQFF
CDR3nt: TGTGCCACCCTGGTGGGAAGGCTAGCTAGGAATGAGCAGTTCTTC

d_gene: NA
len: 15
j_gene: TRBJ1-4
abundance: few
v_gene: TRBV6-5
CDR3aa: CASSSPVTGGGKLFF
CDR3nt: TGTGCCAGCAGTTCCCCAGTAACTGGCGGCGGAAAACTGTTTTTT

d_gene: NA
len: 12
j_gene: TRBJ1-1
abundance: NA
v_gene: TRBV28
CDR3aa: CASSILHTEAFF
CDR3nt: TGTGCCAGCAGCATCCTGCACACTGAAGCTTTCTTT

d_gene: NA
len: 17
j_gene: TRBJ1-5
abundance: NA
v_gene: TRBV28
CDR3aa: CASSFIPGQLSNQPQHF
CDR3nt: TGTGCCAGCAGTTTTATACCGGGACAATTAAGCAATCAGCCCCAGCATTTT

d_gene: TRBD1
len: 18
j_gene: TRBJ2-5
abundance: NA
v_gene: TRBV28
CDR3aa: CASSLTPPGQGYQETQYF
CDR3nt: TGTGCCAGCAGTTTAACACCACCGGGACAGGGGTACCAAGAGACCCAGTACTTC

d_gene: NA
len: 12
j_gene: TRBJ2-5
abundance: NA
v_gene: TRBV7-9
CDR3aa: CASTRGWETQYF
CDR3nt: TGTGCCAGCACCCGGGGATGGGAGACCCAGTACTTC

d_gene: NA
len: 12
j_gene: TRBJ1-6
abundance: NA
v_gene: TRBV4-1
CDR3aa: CASSPGGSPLHF
CDR3nt: TGCGCCAGCAGCCCCGGAGGCTCACCCCTCCACTTT

d_gene: NA
len: 13
j_gene: TRBJ1-1
abundance: NA
v_gene: TRBV18
CDR3aa: CASSKDLSTEAFF
CDR3nt: TGTGCCAGCTCGAAGGACTTGAGCACTGAAGCTTTCTTT

d_gene: NA
len: 12
j_gene: TRBJ2-1
abundance: few
v_gene: TRBV5-6
CDR3aa: CASSLGGREQFF
CDR3nt: TGTGCCAGCAGCCTGGGGGGGCGAGAGCAGTTCTTC

d_gene: NA
len: 14
j_gene: TRBJ1-1
abundance: NA
v_gene: TRBV30
CDR3aa: CAWSVLGPNTEAFF
CDR3nt: TGTGCCTGGAGTGTATTGGGGCCGAACACTGAAGCTTTCTTT

d_gene: TRBD1
len: 16
j_gene: TRBJ1-2
abundance: NA
v_gene: TRBV7-9
CDR3aa: CASTLRTGSPNYGYTF
CDR3nt: TGTGCCAGCACCCTACGGACAGGGAGTCCCAACTATGGCTACACCTTC

d_gene: TRBD1
len: 16
j_gene: TRBJ2-2
abundance: few
v_gene: TRBV28
CDR3aa: CARKIPRQGRTGELFF
CDR3nt: TGTGCCCGCAAAATCCCCCGACAGGGGAGGACCGGGGAGCTGTTTTTT

d_gene: TRBD1
len: 11
j_gene: TRBJ2-1
abundance: few
v_gene: TRBV20-1
CDR3aa: CSGDRDDEQFF
CDR3nt: TGCAGTGGGGACAGGGACGATGAGCAGTTCTTC

d_gene: NA
len: 15
j_gene: TRBJ2-7
abundance: few
v_gene: TRBV18
CDR3aa: CASSPRVQGAYEQYF
CDR3nt: TGTGCCAGCTCACCACGCGTCCAGGGTGCCTACGAGCAGTACTTC

d_gene: NA
len: 12
j_gene: TRBJ1-4
abundance: few
v_gene: TRBV5-4
CDR3aa: CASSLGSEKLFF
CDR3nt: TGTGCCAGCAGCTTGGGTTCCGAAAAACTGTTTTTT

d_gene: NA
len: 10
j_gene: TRBJ2-4
abundance: NA
v_gene: TRBV20-1
CDR3aa: CSAIQGIQYF
CDR3nt: TGCAGTGCTATACAGGGCATTCAGTACTTC

d_gene: NA
len: 15
j_gene: TRBJ2-7
abundance: NA
v_gene: TRBV18
CDR3aa: CASSPQGGEHYEQYF
CDR3nt: TGTGCCAGCTCACCACAGGGCGGGGAACACTACGAGCAGTACTTC

d_gene: NA
len: 12
j_gene: TRBJ2-3
abundance: few
v_gene: TRBV6-5
CDR3aa: CASSYGGVTQYF
CDR3nt: TGTGCCAGCAGTTACGGAGGTGTTACGCAGTATTTT